The 30 T cell receptor beta chains reported below all come from one sample, sequenced in a study of T cells after posttransplantation cyclophosphamide. The data were produced by immunoSEQ multiplex PCR, yet TCRdb's version contains in-frame clones alone and is incomplete. Of around 5,000 clones listed, about 1.7% are singletons. Busulfan-fludarabine conditioning, marrow transplant, and cyclophosphamide on days +3 and +4 were administered. Here the sequenced sample was PBMCs, taken approximately 38 weeks after a stem cell transplant with posttransplant cyclophosphamide. These receptors were collected from a young adult male patient who received an allogeneic stem cell transplant from a related donor, was CMV-positive, and had no GVHD. A subset of T cells may come from the graft donor.

This clone occurred a few times. The CDR3 is CASSSRQDYGYTF. CDR3 bases: TGTGCCAGCAGCTCTCGACAAGACTATGGCTACACCTTC. The genes are TRBV7-9 and TRBJ1-2; D ambiguous. CDR1 SEHNR and CDR2 FQNEAQ come from the germline V gene (reference sequence). The V end was cut by 4 bases, the J end by 3 bases, with 9 bases between. The CDR3 loop spans 13 amino acids.

The rearrangement links TRBV19 to TRBJ2-4, with 11 bases fitting TRBD1. The CDR3 runs to 18 residues. The V and J ends lost 4 bases and 1 base, in that order; junction bases with no gene match: 9. Germline V gives CDR1 LNHDA, CDR2 SQIVND (reference sequence). The CDR3 DNA follows: TGTGCCAGTAGTAACCATCCGGGACAGGGGGGGGCCAAAAACATTCAGTACTTC. Translated, it gives CASSNHPGQGGAKNIQYF. The full variable domain, completed using reference TRBV19 and TRBJ2-4, is DGGITQSPKYLFRKEGQNVTLSCEQNLNHDAMYWYRQDPGQGLRLIYYSQIVNDFQKGDIAEGYSVSREKKESFPLTVTSAQKNPTAFYLCASSNHPGQGGAKNIQYFGAGTRLSVL.

V and J are TRBV7-3 and TRBJ1-3; no definite D call. The germline V gene has CDR1 SGHTA and CDR2 FQGTGA. Deletions cut 5 bases from V and 0 bases from J, with 11 bases between. The CDR3 length is 15 residues. The CDR3 here is CASSPSGSSGNTIYF. For the CDR3, the DNA is TGTGCCAGCAGCCCCTCCGGTAGCTCTGGAAACACCATATATTTT.

The V call is TRBV5-3, the J call TRBJ1-1; TRBD1 aligns across 9 bases. TRBV5-3 is filed as an ORF, its function uncertain. The CDR3 has 13 residues. Trimming at V came to 3 bases and at J to 9 bases, leaving 6 bases not matched to a gene. The CDR3 reads CARSSPGQGKAFF. CDR3 in DNA: TGTGCCAGAAGCTCCCCGGGACAGGGAAAAGCTTTCTTT.

This clone was detected only a few times. This chain links TRBV28 with TRBJ2-2; D remains unclear. V was shortened by 3 bases and J by 6 bases, with 14 bases between the two germline ends. The length of the CDR3 is 15 residues. Looked up from germline, CDR1 is MDHEN and CDR2 is SYDVKM. CDR3 bases: TGTGCCAGCAGTTTCTCGACTCGAGGCGCCGGGGAGCTGTTTTTT. Amino acids: CASSFSTRGAGELFF. The complete variable domain, with remaining parts taken from reference TRBV28 and TRBJ2-2, reads DVKVTQSSRYLVKRTGEKVFLECVQDMDHENMFWYRQDPGLGLRLIYFSYDVKMKEKGDIPEGYSVSREKKERFSLILESASTNQTSMYLCASSFSTRGAGELFFGEGSRLTVL.

This clone was observed a handful of times. This chain uses TRBV7-6 with TRBJ2-1; 10 nucleotides align to TRBD1. Germline V CDR1 and CDR2: SGHVS, FNYEAQ. The CDR3 contains 14 residues. With V trimmed by 3 bases and J by 7 bases, 3 bases remained unmatched. The CDR3: CASSLGQGLNEQFF. The CDR3 DNA reads as TGTGCCAGCAGCTTGGGACAGGGGTTGAATGAGCAGTTCTTC. Looking up the rest from reference TRBV7-6 and TRBJ2-1 gives the full variable domain: GAGVSQSPRYKVTKRGQDVALRCDPISGHVSLYWYRQALGQGPEFLTYFNYEAQQDKSGLPNDRFSAERPEGSISTLTIQRTEQRDSAMYRCASSLGQGLNEQFFGPGTRLTVL.

The chain employs TRBV7-3 and TRBJ2-3; D is undetermined. The V end lost 1 base, the J end lost 7 bases, and 9 bases lay between the germline ends. The germline CDR1 and CDR2 sequences are SGHTA and FQGTGA. The CDR3 consists of 13 residues. The CDR3 DNA reads as TGTGCCAGCAGCTTAAATTCCGACTATACGCAGTATTTT. Its protein is CASSLNSDYTQYF.

This clone was found a few times. The chain has TRBV28 and TRBJ2-2; D not resolved. CDR3 length: 14 amino acids. Per germline, CDR1 MDHEN and CDR2 SYDVKM. With 2 bases removed from V and 1 base from J, the gap between germline ends came to 5 bases. The CDR3: CASSLPGNTGELFF. The CDR3, as DNA: TGTGCCAGCAGTTTACCCGGGAACACCGGGGAGCTGTTTTTT.

By sample share, this clone is medium-sized. The V call is TRBV7-9, the J call TRBJ2-7, with D unclear. Germline CDR1 reads SEHNR; CDR2 reads FQNEAQ (reference sequence). The CDR3 has 13 residues. V was clipped by 3 bases and J by 7 bases, with 13 bases between them. The CDR3, as DNA: TGTGCCAGCAGCTTCTCAACTCACGGGGAGCAGTACTTC. Encoded protein: CASSFSTHGEQYF.

This clone has a handful of counts. The J gene is TRBJ2-5, the V gene TRBV5-8; 14 nucleotides line up with TRBD2. With 3 bases clipped from V and 3 bases from J, the junction kept 4 bases outside the gene matches. From germline, CDR1 is SGHTS and CDR2 YDEGEE. The CDR3 loop spans 16 amino acids. The CDR3 DNA reads TGTGCCAGCAGCTATCGACTAGCGGGGGGGAAAGAGACCCAGTACTTC. It is translated as CASSYRLAGGKETQYF.

The chain joins TRBV11-1 to TRBJ2-7; no clear D. Germline CDR1 and CDR2: SGHAT and FQDESV (reference sequence). The CDR3 consists of 16 residues. V lost 5 bases and J 2 bases, leaving 19 bases between the germline ends. The CDR3 DNA reads TGTGCCAGCAGCGCAGGTGGGCTATCCTGGGCCTACGAGCAGTACTTC. It is translated as CASSAGGLSWAYEQYF.

The V and J genes are TRBV7-2 and TRBJ1-3; TRBD1 matches 8 bases. The V and J ends lost 3 bases and 1 base, in that order; junction bases with no gene match: 5. The V gene's germline CDR1 is SGHTA and CDR2 FQGNSA. This CDR3 comprises 16 residues. DNA of the CDR3: TGTGCCAGCAGCTTGGACAGGGTAGTTTCTGGAAACACCATATATTTT. It encodes CASSLDRVVSGNTIYF.

This clone is medium-sized in the sample. The chain combines TRBV11-3 with TRBJ2-7, with TRBD1 matching over 8 bases. In germline, CDR1 is SGHNT, CDR2 YENEEA. There are 14 residues in the CDR3. J was trimmed by 2 bases and V by 4 bases; bases with no gene match: 4. CDR3 loop: CASSSGGGPYEQYF. The CDR3 nucleotides read TGTGCCAGCAGCTCAGGGGGCGGACCCTACGAGCAGTACTTC.

V usage is TRBV7-3 and J usage is TRBJ2-1; 7 positions match TRBD2. Germline CDR1 SGHTA, CDR2 FQGTGA. This CDR3 is built from 16 residues. The V gene end was trimmed by 5 bases and the J gene end by 7 bases; junction bases not matched to a gene: 14. CDR3 sequence reads: CASSPRFAGVLNEQFF. The CDR3 DNA reads TGTGCCAGCAGCCCGAGGTTTGCGGGAGTATTAAATGAGCAGTTCTTC.

This clone has just a few counts. The V call is TRBV25-1, the J call TRBJ2-1; no firm D call. V shed 8 bases and J shed 8 bases, with 16 bases lying between them. Germline V lookup: CDR1 MGHDK, CDR2 SYGVNS. This CDR3 is built from 13 residues. In DNA form, the CDR3 reads TGTGCCAGCGGATGGATGGGTACAGATGAGCAGTTCTTC. It encodes CASGWMGTDEQFF.

This clone has only a few counts. The chain joins TRBV2 to TRBJ2-3; 8 nucleotides match TRBD2. Germline lookup yields CDR1 SNHLY and CDR2 FYNNEI. V gave up 8 bases and J gave up 3 bases; unmatched junction bases: 10. This CDR3 comprises 15 residues. In DNA, the CDR3 is TGTGCCAGCGAATCGGGGACTAGGGGTACAGATACGCAGTATTTT. It encodes CASESGTRGTDTQYF.

The sample holds a few counts of this clone. V usage is TRBV11-2 and J usage is TRBJ2-1, with 12 nucleotides matching TRBD2. J lost 7 bases, V lost 5 bases, and 6 bases had no gene match. Germline assignment: CDR1 SGHAT and CDR2 FQNNGV. CDR3 length: 15 residues. Here the CDR3 reads CASSPGTSGWNEQFF. CDR3 bases: TGTGCCAGCAGCCCGGGGACTAGCGGGTGGAATGAGCAGTTCTTC.

This clone appeared a few times. This rearrangement joins TRBV27 to TRBJ1-1, with D perhaps TRBD1 (6 bases). The V and J ends lost 5 bases and 2 bases respectively, with 15 bases between them. Germline-derived CDR1 and CDR2 are MNHEY and SMNVEV (reference sequence). CDR3 size: 15 residues. CDR3 sequence (DNA): TGTGCCAGCAGTCCAAGACAGGCCCTAAACACTGAAGCTTTCTTT. It is translated as CASSPRQALNTEAFF.

The rearrangement uses TRBV7-9 and TRBJ2-1; D possibly corresponds to TRBD1 (6 bases). V shed 7 bases and J shed 0 bases, with 19 bases lying between them. The CDR3 runs to 17 residues. Germline V gene data show CDR1 as SEHNR and CDR2 as FQNEAQ (reference sequence). Here the CDR3 reads CASILVGAASSYNEQFF. As DNA, the CDR3 is TGTGCCAGCATCCTCGTGGGGGCCGCGAGCTCCTACAATGAGCAGTTCTTC.

The rearrangement uses TRBV7-2 and TRBJ1-1; D gene unclear. V gave up 1 base and J gave up 1 base, with 4 bases separating them. The germline CDR1 and CDR2 sequences are SGHTA and FQGNSA. This CDR3 spans 13 amino acids. The CDR3 bases are TGTGCCAGCAGCTTAGTGGCGAACACTGAAGCTTTCTTT. It specifies CASSLVANTEAFF.

This clone was counted between two and nine times. The chain combines TRBV7-3 with TRBJ2-5, with TRBD2 as a possible D gene (6 bases). Germline V lookup: CDR1 SGHTA, CDR2 FQGTGA. V was shortened by 5 bases and J by 9 bases, with 16 bases between the two germline ends. The CDR3 consists of 13 residues. This chain's CDR3 is CASSQTTGEAQYF. The CDR3 nucleotides are TGTGCCAGCAGCCAAACTACGGGGGAGGCCCAGTACTTC.

This clone showed up just a few times. The V and J genes are TRBV13 and TRBJ2-1; 16 bases map to TRBD2. V was clipped by 5 bases and J by 8 bases; unmatched bases: 12. CDR1 and CDR2 from the germline V gene are PRHDT and FYEKMQ (reference sequence). The CDR3 is 18 residues long. CDR3: CASSQGLAGGQVEDEQFF. DNA for the CDR3: TGTGCCAGCAGCCAGGGACTAGCGGGAGGGCAGGTAGAGGATGAGCAGTTCTTC.

This clone showed up just a few times. CDR3 coding DNA: TGTGCCAGCAGGCTTGATGGAGTAGCGGAGTACGAGCAGTACTTC. This translates into CASRLDGVAEYEQYF. This sequence joins TRBV28 and TRBJ2-7; D possibly corresponds to TRBD2 (6 bases). Between the trimmed V and J ends, which lost 6 bases and 4 bases, there was a span of 19 bases. CDR3 length equals 15 residues. The germline V gene has CDR1 MDHEN and CDR2 SYDVKM.

This clone came up a few times. This chain uses TRBV10-2 with TRBJ2-4; D perhaps matches TRBD1 (6 bases). The CDR3 is 15 amino acids. The germline V gene has CDR1 WSHSY and CDR2 SAAADI. The V and J ends lost 0 bases and 6 bases respectively, with 12 bases between them. CDR3 DNA: TGCGCCAGCAGTGAGTCAAGGGGGAGCGGAAACATTCAGTACTTC. It is translated as CASSESRGSGNIQYF.

This clone was seen more than once but under ten times. The chain recombines TRBV7-9 with TRBJ1-1; D remains unclear. Germline-derived CDR1 and CDR2 are SEHNR and FQNEAQ (reference sequence). The V and J ends lost 5 bases and 11 bases respectively, with 18 bases between them. This CDR3 is built from 13 residues. The CDR3 is CASSASVSAGAFF. CDR3 nucleotide sequence: TGTGCCAGCAGCGCTAGCGTATCCGCGGGTGCTTTCTTT.

Only a few counts were recorded for this clone. The J gene is TRBJ2-3, the V gene TRBV29-1, with 7 nucleotides matching TRBD1. Germline V gene lookup returns CDR1 SQVTM and CDR2 ANQGSEA. This CDR3 is 12 amino acids long. With 6 bases clipped from V and 5 bases from J, the junction kept 5 bases outside the gene matches. In nucleotides, the CDR3 is TGCAGCGTCCGGCAGGGGGAAGATACGCAGTATTTT. Protein: CSVRQGEDTQYF.

This clone has only a few counts. The chain is built from TRBV5-5 and TRBJ1-3; possible D gene TRBD1, 5 bases. The CDR3 covers 18 residues. Trimming removed 1 base at V and 1 base at J, with 18 bases between. CDR1 and CDR2 from the germline V gene are SGHKS and YYEKEE (reference sequence). The CDR3 nucleotides are TGTGCCAGCAGCTTGTTTGTCGGGGGTCTGAGGTCTGGAAACACCATATATTTT. Translation gives CASSLFVGGLRSGNTIYF. The full variable domain, with the rest looked up from reference TRBV5-5 and TRBJ1-3, is DAGVTQSPTHLIKTRGQQVTLRCSPISGHKSVSWYQQVLGQGPQFIFQYYEKEERGRGNFPDRFSARQFPNYSSELNVNALLLGDSALYLCASSLFVGGLRSGNTIYFGEGSWLTVV.

This clone was observed a handful of times. V and J are TRBV11-1 and TRBJ2-3; a weak D match, TRBD1 (6 bases). The germline V gene encodes CDR1 SGHAT and CDR2 FQDESV (reference sequence). The CDR3 is 15 residues long. Trimming removed 2 bases at V and 0 bases at J, with 9 bases between. This chain's CDR3 is CASSLSRGSTDTQYF. In DNA, the CDR3 is TGTGCCAGCAGCTTATCCAGGGGTAGCACAGATACGCAGTATTTT.

This clone was detected a few times. The genes are TRBV5-1 and TRBJ2-2; TRBD2 agrees at 7 bases. The CDR3 sequence is 15 residues long. CDR1 is SGHRS, CDR2 YFSETQ, per germline. V shed 4 bases, J shed 6 bases, and the junction held 9 bases outside the gene matches. CDR3: CASSGSGIRAGELFF. CDR3 nucleotides: TGCGCCAGCAGCGGAAGCGGGATTCGGGCCGGGGAGCTGTTTTTT.

This clone has more than one count but fewer than ten. The genes are TRBV25-1 and TRBJ2-3; D remains ambiguous. V shed 4 bases and J shed 4 bases, with 12 bases lying between them. The germline gives CDR1 MGHDK, CDR2 SYGVNS. The length of the CDR3 is 14 residues. The CDR3 region is CASSARLYADTQYF. The CDR3 nucleotides are TGTGCCAGCAGTGCTCGGTTGTACGCAGATACGCAGTATTTT.